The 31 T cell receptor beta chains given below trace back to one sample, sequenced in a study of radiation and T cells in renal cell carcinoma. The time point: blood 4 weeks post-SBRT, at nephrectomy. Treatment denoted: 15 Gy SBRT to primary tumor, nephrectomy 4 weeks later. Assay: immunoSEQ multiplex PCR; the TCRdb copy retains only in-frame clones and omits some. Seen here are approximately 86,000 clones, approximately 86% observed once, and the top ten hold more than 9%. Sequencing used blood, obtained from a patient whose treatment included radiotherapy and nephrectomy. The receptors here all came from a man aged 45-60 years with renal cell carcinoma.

The CDR3 sequence is CASSLSQRRVYEQYF. CDR3 DNA: TGCGCCAGCAGTCTCTCACAGCGGAGGGTCTACGAGCAGTACTTC. The gene calls are TRBV23-1 and TRBJ2-7; TRBD2 is a possible D gene (6 bases). TRBV23-1 falls under the ORF class, with uncertain function. The CDR3 is made up of 15 amino acids. With 4 bases removed from V and 3 bases from J, the gap between germline ends came to 16 bases.

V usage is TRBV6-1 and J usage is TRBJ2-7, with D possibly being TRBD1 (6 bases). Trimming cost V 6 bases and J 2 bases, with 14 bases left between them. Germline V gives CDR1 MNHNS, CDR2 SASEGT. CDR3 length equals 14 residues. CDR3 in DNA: TGTGCCAGCAGACTCCGGGACATAACCTACGAGCAGTACTTC. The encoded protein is CASRLRDITYEQYF.

CDR3 residues: CASSGAYEQYF. The CDR3 region has the DNA TGTGCCAGCAGTGGGGCCTACGAGCAGTACTTC. This chain connects TRBV6-5 to TRBJ2-7; D unclear. With 5 bases removed from V and 2 bases from J, the gap between germline ends came to 4 bases. CDR1 MNHEY and CDR2 SVGAGI come from the germline V gene. This CDR3 has 11 residues.

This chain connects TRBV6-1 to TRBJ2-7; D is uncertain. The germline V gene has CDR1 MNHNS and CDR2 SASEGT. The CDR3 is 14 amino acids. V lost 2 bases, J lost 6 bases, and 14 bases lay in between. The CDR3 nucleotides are TGTGCCAGCAGTGAACTGAATGCTCGAAGCGAGCAGTACTTC. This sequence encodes CASSELNARSEQYF.

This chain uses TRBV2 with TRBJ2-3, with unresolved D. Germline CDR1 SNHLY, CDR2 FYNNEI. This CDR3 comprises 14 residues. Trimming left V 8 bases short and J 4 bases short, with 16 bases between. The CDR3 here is CASFSFSQADTQYF. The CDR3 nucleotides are TGTGCCAGCTTCTCTTTTTCCCAGGCAGATACGCAGTATTTT.

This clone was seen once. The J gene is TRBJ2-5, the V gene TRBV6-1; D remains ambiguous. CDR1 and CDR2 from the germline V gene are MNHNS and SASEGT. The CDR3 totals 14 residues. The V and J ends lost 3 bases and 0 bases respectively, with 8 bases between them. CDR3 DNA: TGTGCCAGCAGTGAGGTTCCTAACCAAGAGACCCAGTACTTC. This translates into CASSEVPNQETQYF.

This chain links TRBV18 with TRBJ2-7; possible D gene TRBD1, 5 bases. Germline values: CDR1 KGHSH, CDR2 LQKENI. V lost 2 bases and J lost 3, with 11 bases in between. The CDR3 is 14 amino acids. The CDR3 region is CASSPGALSYEQYF. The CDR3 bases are TGTGCCAGCTCACCAGGGGCTTTGAGCTACGAGCAGTACTTC.

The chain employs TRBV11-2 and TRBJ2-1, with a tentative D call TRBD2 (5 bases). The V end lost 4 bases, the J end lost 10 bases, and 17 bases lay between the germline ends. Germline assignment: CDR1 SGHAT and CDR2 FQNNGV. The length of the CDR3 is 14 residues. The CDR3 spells CASSSRGITREQFF. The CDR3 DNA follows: TGTGCCAGCAGCTCAAGAGGGATCACCCGCGAGCAGTTCTTC.

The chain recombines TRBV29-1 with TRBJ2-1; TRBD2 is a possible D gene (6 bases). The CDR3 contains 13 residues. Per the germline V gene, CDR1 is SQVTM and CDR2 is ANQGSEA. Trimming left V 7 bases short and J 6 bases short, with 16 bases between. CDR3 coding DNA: TGCAGCGCCGAGACTAGTGCGGGCAATGAGCAGTTCTTC. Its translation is CSAETSAGNEQFF.

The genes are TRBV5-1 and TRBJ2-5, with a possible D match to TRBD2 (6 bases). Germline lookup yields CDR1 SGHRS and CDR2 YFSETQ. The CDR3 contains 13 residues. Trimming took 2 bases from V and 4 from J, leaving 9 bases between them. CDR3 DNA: TGCGCCAGCAGCTTACTCGGGGGAGAGACCCAGTACTTC. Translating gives CASSLLGGETQYF. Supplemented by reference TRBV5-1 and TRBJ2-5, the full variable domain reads KAGVTQTPRYLIKTRGQQVTLSCSPISGHRSVSWYQQTPGQGLQFLFEYFSETQRNKGNFPGRFSGRQFSNSRSEMNVSTLELGDSALYLCASSLLGGETQYFGPGTRLLVL.

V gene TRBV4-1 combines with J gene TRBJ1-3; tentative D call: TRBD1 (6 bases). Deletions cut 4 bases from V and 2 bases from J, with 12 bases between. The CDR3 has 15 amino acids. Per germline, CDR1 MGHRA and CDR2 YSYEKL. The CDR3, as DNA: TGCGCCAGCAGCCCCCGACAGGTAGCTGGAAACACCATATATTTT. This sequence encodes CASSPRQVAGNTIYF.

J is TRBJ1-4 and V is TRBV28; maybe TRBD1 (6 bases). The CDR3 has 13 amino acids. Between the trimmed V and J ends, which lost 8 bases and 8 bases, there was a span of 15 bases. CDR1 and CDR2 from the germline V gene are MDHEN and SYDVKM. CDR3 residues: CASGLGQDEKLFF. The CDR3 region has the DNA TGTGCCAGCGGATTGGGACAAGACGAAAAACTGTTTTTT. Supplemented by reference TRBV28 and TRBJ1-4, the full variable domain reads DVKVTQSSRYLVKRTGEKVFLECVQDMDHENMFWYRQDPGLGLRLIYFSYDVKMKEKGDIPEGYSVSREKKERFSLILESASTNQTSMYLCASGLGQDEKLFFGSGTQLSVL.

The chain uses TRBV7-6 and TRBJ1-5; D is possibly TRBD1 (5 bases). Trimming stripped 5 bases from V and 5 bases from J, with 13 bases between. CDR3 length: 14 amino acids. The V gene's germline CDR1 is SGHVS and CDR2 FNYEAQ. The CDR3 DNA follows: TGTGCCAGCAGCCCAGTGGGGGAGGATCAGCCCCAGCATTTT. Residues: CASSPVGEDQPQHF.

The CDR3 loop is CASSYHEGTLYEQYF. DNA for the CDR3: TGTGCCAGCAGTTACCACGAGGGGACTCTGTACGAGCAGTACTTC. This chain joins TRBV7-8 and TRBJ2-5; D possibly corresponds to TRBD2 (6 bases). The DNA matches TRBJ2-7 better at its end, which makes the J call doubtful. Germline V gene data show CDR1 as SGHVS and CDR2 as FQNEAQ. The CDR3 extends over 15 amino acids.

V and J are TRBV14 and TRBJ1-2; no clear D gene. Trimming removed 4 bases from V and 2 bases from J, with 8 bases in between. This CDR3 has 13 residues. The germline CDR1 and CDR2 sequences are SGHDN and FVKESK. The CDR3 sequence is CASSPQENYGYTF. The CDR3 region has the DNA TGTGCCAGCAGCCCCCAGGAGAACTATGGCTACACCTTC.

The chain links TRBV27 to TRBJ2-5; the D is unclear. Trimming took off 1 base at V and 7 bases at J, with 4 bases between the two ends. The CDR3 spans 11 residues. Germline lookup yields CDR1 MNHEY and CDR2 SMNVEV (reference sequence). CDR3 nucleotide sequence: TGTGCCAGCAGTTTATACGGGACCCAGTACTTC. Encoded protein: CASSLYGTQYF.

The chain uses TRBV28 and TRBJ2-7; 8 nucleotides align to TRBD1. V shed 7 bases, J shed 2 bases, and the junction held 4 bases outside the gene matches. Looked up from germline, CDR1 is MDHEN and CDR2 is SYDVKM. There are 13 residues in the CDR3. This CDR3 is CASTGQGPYEQYF. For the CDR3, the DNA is TGTGCCAGCACCGGACAGGGCCCCTACGAGCAGTACTTC.

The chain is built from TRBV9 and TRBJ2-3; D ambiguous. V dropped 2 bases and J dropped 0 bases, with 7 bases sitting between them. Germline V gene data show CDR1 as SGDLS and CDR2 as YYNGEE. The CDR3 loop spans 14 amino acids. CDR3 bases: TGTGCCAGCAGCGTCACGACCAGCACAGATACGCAGTATTTT. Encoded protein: CASSVTTSTDTQYF.

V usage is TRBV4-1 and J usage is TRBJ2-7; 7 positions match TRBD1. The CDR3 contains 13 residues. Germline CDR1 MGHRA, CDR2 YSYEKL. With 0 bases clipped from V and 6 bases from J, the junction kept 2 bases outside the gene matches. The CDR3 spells CASSQERGREQYF. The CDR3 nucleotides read TGCGCCAGCAGCCAAGAGAGGGGGCGCGAGCAGTACTTC.

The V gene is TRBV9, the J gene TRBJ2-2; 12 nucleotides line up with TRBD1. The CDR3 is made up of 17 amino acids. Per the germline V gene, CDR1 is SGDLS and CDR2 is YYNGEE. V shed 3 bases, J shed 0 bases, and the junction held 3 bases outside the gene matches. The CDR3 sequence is CASSAGTGGANTGELFF. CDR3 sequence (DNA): TGTGCCAGCAGCGCGGGGACAGGGGGCGCGAACACCGGGGAGCTGTTTTTT.

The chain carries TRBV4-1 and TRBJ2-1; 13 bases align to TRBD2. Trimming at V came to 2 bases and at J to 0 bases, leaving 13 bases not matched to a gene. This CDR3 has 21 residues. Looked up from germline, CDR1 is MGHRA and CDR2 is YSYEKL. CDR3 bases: TGCGCCAGCAGCCAAAAACCCGCCGGGACTAGCGGGACGAGCTCCTACAATGAGCAGTTCTTC. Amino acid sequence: CASSQKPAGTSGTSSYNEQFF.

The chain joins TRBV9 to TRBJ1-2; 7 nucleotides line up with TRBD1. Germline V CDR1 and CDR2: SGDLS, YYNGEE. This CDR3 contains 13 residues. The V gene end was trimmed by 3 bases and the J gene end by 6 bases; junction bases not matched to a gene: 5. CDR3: CASSGQGVNGYTF. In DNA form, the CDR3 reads TGTGCCAGCAGCGGACAGGGAGTTAATGGCTACACCTTC.

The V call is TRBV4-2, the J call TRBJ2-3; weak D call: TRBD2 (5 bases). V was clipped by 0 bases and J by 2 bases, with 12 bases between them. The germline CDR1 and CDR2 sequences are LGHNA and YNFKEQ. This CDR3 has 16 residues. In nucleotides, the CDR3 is TGTGCCAGCAGCCAAGAAGGCCAGCGGACCACAGATACGCAGTATTTT. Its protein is CASSQEGQRTTDTQYF.

The CDR3 region has the DNA TGTGCCAGCAGCTTTAGCGGGAGGATAGCAGATACGCAGTATTTT. This gives the protein CASSFSGRIADTQYF. The rearrangement links TRBV11-2 to TRBJ2-3, with 10 bases fitting TRBD2. The J segment lost 4 bases and the V segment lost 3 bases, leaving 4 bases of the junction unmatched. Germline V gene data show CDR1 as SGHAT and CDR2 as FQNNGV. CDR3 size: 15 residues.

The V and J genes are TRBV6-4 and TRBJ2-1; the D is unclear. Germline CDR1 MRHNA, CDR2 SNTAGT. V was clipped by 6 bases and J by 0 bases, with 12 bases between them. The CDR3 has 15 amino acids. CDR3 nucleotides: TGTGCCAGCAGCCCGACCTCTAACTCCTACAATGAGCAGTTCTTC. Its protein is CASSPTSNSYNEQFF.

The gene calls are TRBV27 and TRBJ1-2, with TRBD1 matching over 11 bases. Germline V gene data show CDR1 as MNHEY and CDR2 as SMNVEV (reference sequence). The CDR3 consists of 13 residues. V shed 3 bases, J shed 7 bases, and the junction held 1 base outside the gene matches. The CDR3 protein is CASSFGTGGGYTF. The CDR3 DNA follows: TGTGCCAGCAGTTTCGGGACAGGGGGTGGCTACACCTTC.

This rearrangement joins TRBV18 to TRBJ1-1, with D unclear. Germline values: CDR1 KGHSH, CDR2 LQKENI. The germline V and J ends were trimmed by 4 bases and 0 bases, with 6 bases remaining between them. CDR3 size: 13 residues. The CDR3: CASSLDVNTEAFF. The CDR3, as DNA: TGTGCCAGCTCACTCGACGTGAACACTGAAGCTTTCTTT. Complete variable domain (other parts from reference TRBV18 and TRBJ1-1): NAGVMQNPRHLVRRRGQEARLRCSPMKGHSHVYWYRQLPEEGLKFMVYLQKENIIDESGMPKERFSAEFPKEGPSILRIQQVVRGDSAAYFCASSLDVNTEAFFGQGTRLTVV.

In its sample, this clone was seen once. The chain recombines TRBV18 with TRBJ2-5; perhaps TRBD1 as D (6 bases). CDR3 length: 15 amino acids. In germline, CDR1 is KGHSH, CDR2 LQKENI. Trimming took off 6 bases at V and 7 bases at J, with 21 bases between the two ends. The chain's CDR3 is CASSLTRTEPRTQYF. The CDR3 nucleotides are TGTGCCAGCTCTCTCACGAGGACAGAACCTAGGACCCAGTACTTC.

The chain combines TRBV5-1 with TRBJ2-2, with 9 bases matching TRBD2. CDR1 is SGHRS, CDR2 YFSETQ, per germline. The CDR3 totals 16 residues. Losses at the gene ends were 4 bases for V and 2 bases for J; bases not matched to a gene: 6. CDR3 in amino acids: CASSLQAGGNTGELFF. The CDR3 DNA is TGCGCCAGCAGCCTCCAAGCGGGAGGAAACACCGGGGAGCTGTTTTTT.

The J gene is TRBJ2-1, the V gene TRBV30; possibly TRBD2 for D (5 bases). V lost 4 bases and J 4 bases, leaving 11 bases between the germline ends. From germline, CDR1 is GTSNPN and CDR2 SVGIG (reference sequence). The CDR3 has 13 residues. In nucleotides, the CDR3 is TGTGCCTGGACGGGCTTAGCGTACAATGAGCAGTTCTTC. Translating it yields CAWTGLAYNEQFF.

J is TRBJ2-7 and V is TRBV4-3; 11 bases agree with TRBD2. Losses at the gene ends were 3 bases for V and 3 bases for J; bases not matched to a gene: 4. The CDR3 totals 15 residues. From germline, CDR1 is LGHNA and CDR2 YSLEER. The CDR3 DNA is TGCGCCAGCAGCCAGCTAGCGGGGGGTTTCTACGAGCAGTACTTC. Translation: CASSQLAGGFYEQYF.